Given below is one T cell receptor beta chain in context. The antigen is unknown. This sample is part of a study of blood T cells in healthy people across ages. Germline V gene data show CDR1 as DFQATT and CDR2 as SNEGSKA (reference sequence). The CDR3 totals 13 residues. V was pared by 6 bases and J by 4 bases, with 8 bases of the junction left unmatched. A second PCR of 7 to 11 cycles used a sample-barcoded 5' primer and a J-beta primer mix. CDR3-containing paired-end reads numbered at least 2.5 million in each sample. TCRdb reanalysed the 5' RACE reads using MiXCR and keeps one entry per CDR3 protein. The sample holds roughly 640,000 distinct CDR3 sequences, approximately 30% seen once. General study points: Diversity of TCR beta correlated strongly with naive T cell percentage. Aged donors had fewer naive CD4+ cells and lower diversity than long-lived donors.

Specimen: blood. This receptor was obtained from a woman over 75 in good health. This chain connects TRBV20-1 to TRBJ1-2; TRBD1 matches 7 bases. CDR3 protein: CSARGRQGYGYTF. The CDR3 bases are TGCAGTGCGAGGGGGCGCCAAGGCTATGGCTACACCTTC.